The 8 T cell receptor beta chains in this list originate from one sample, sequenced in a study of T-cell memory formation after mild COVID-19. TCRdb used MiXCR to reprocess the 5' RACE reads, holding one entry per CDR3 protein. The sample consists of 130,000 to 150,000 distinct CDR3 sequences, roughly 6.2% of them appearing once. The specimen sequenced was PBMCs or a T cell subset sorted from them (not recorded which). Source of these receptors: an adult woman who had mild COVID-19 (a few samples of this study predate the infection). Cell type and time point are not known.

This clonotype was picked up many times. The chain combines TRBV4-2 with TRBJ2-2; unclear D gene. This CDR3 is built from 15 residues. Looked up from germline, CDR1 is LGHNA and CDR2 is YNFKEQ. V lost 4 bases and J lost 0, with 9 bases in between. CDR3 in DNA: TGTGCCAGCAGCCCCAGTTCCGCGAACACCGGGGAGCTGTTTTTT. Protein sequence: CASSPSSANTGELFF.

Many counts were recorded for this clonotype. Here the CDR3 DNA reads TGTGCCAGCAGCCCAAACCGAGCAACTAATGAAAAACTGTTTTTT. This gives the protein CASSPNRATNEKLFF. The chain carries TRBV7-2 and TRBJ1-4; D gene uncertain. V gave up 5 bases and J gave up 0 bases, with 10 bases separating them. The CDR3 has 15 amino acids. CDR1 is SGHTA, CDR2 FQGNSA, per germline.

V usage is TRBV12-3 or TRBV12-4 and J usage is TRBJ1-1, with D possibly being TRBD1 (6 bases). V was clipped by 6 bases and J by 4 bases, with 12 bases between them. The length of the CDR3 is 13 residues. CDR3 bases: TGTGCCAGCAGCCTAAGGGACACCACTGAAGCTTTCTTT. Translated: CASSLRDTTEAFF.

The chain uses TRBV9 and TRBJ1-1; no firm D call. Trimming removed 0 bases at V and 0 bases at J, with 12 bases between. This CDR3 is 16 amino acids long. Per germline, CDR1 SGDLS and CDR2 YYNGEE. Here the CDR3 DNA reads TGTGCCAGCAGCGTAGGGCGGTGGAACATGAACACTGAAGCTTTCTTT. Protein: CASSVGRWNMNTEAFF.

This clonotype was seen a handful of times. The V call is TRBV10-3, the J call TRBJ1-1; D remains ambiguous. Per the germline V gene, CDR1 is ENHRY and CDR2 is SYGVKD. The CDR3 has 12 amino acids. V lost 11 bases, J lost 1 base, and 11 bases lay in between. Here the CDR3 DNA reads TGTGCCGTAGGAGCAGGGAACACTGAAGCTTTCTTT. Residues: CAVGAGNTEAFF.

With respect to this clonotype: One base away lies a much larger clone, so this may be a sequencing read error. The chain recombines TRBV7-2 with TRBJ2-3; no definite D call. The germline gives CDR1 SGHTA, CDR2 FQGNSA. The CDR3 spans 14 residues. Here the CDR3 DNA reads TGTGCCAGCAGCTTAGATAGAGTAGTGGATAAGCAGTATTTT. It codes for CASSLDRVVDKQYF.

This clonotype occurred many times. For the CDR3, the DNA is TGCGCCAGCAGCCAAGTTCCCCGTCCTACCGACGAGCAGTACTTC. It specifies CASSQVPRPTDEQYF. The chain has TRBV4-1 and TRBJ2-7; D call uncertain. The CDR3 loop spans 15 amino acids. Trimming shortened V by 1 base and J by 5 bases, and 15 bases separated the two germline ends. Germline CDR1 reads MGHRA; CDR2 reads YSYEKL.

This clonotype occurred a few times. This rearrangement joins TRBV5-6 to TRBJ2-4; D is possibly TRBD2 (6 bases). The V end was cut by 1 base, the J end by 8 bases, with 10 bases between. The germline V gene encodes CDR1 SGHDT and CDR2 YYEEEE. The CDR3 has 13 residues. Here the CDR3 DNA reads TGTGCCAGCAGCTTGTCCGGGAGATACATTCAGTACTTC. Translating gives CASSLSGRYIQYF.